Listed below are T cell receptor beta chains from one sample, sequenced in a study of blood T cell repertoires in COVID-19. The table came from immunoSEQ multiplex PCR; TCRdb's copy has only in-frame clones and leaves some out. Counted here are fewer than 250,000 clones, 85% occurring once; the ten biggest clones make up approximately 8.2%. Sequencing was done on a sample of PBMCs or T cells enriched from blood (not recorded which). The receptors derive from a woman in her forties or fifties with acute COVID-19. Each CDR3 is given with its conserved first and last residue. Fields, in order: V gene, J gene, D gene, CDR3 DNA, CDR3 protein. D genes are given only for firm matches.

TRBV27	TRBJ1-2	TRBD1	TGTGCCAGCAGTCCAGAGGGGGACAGGGGGCTTAACTATGGCTACACCTTC	CASSPEGDRGLNYGYTF
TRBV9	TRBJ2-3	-	TGTGCCAGCAGCGTAGGCTTTGAGAGGCTGAGAGATACGCAGTATTTT	CASSVGFERLRDTQYF
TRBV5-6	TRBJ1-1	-	TGTGCCAGCAAACTACAGGGTGACACTGAAGCTTTCTTT	CASKLQGDTEAFF
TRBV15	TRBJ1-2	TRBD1	TGTGCCACCAGAAAAGGACAGGGCGGCTATGGCTACACCTTC	CATRKGQGGYGYTF
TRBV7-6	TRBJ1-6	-	TGTGCCAGCAGCTTGGGGACAAATTCACCCCTCCACTTT	CASSLGTNSPLHF
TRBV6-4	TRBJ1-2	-	TGTGCCAGCAGGGCGACAGCCTTCGGGCCTGACTATGGCTACACCTTC	CASRATAFGPDYGYTF
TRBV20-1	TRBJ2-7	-	TGCAGTGCTGGGGCTACCTACGAGCAGTACTTC	CSAGATYEQYF
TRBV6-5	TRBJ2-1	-	TGTGCCAGCAGTAGGACAGAGGTCCGATCCAATGAGCAGTTCTTC	CASSRTEVRSNEQFF
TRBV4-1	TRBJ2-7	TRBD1	TGCGCCAGCAGCCAAAGTACGTACAGGGGTGTTAATTTGCAGTACTTC	CASSQSTYRGVNLQYF
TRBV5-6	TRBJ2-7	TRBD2	TGTGCCAGCAGCCCGACTAGCACCTACGAGCAGTACTTC	CASSPTSTYEQYF
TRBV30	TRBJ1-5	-	TGTGCCTGGAGTGTGGGGGGTAGCAATCAGCCCCAGCATTTT	CAWSVGGSNQPQHF
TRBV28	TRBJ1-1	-	TGTGCCAGCAGTTTATGGGGGGGGGTGGACACTGAAGCTTTCTTT	CASSLWGGVDTEAFF